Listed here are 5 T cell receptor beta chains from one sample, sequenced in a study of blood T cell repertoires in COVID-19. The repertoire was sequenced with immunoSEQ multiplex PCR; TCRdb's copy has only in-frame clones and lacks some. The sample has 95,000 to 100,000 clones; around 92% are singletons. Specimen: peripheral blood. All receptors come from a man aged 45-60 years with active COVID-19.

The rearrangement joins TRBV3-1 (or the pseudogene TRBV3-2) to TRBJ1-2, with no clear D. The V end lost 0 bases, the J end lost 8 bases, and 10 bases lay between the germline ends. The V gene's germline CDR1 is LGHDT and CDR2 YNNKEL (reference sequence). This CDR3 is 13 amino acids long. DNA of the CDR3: TGTGCCAGCAGCCAAGAACGGGGAGGAGGCTACACCTTC. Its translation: CASSQERGGGYTF.

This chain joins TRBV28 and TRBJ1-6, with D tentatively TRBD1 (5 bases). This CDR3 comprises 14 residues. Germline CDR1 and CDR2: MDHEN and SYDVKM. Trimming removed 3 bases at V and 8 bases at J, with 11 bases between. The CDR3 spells CASSLAGRDSPLHF. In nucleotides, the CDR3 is TGTGCCAGCAGTTTGGCAGGGAGGGATTCACCCCTCCACTTT.

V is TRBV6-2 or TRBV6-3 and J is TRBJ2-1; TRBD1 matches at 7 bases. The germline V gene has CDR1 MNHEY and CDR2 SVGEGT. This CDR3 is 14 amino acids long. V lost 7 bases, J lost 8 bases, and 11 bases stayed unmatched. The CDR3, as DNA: TGTGCCAGCAACCCAAGAACCCAGGGGGATGAGCAGTTCTTC. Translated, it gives CASNPRTQGDEQFF.

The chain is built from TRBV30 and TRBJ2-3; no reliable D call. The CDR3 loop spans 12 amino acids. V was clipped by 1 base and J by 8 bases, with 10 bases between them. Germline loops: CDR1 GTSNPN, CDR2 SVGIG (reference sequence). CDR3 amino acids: CAWSGLRSTQYF. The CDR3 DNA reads TGTGCCTGGAGTGGGTTGCGGTCTACGCAGTATTTT.

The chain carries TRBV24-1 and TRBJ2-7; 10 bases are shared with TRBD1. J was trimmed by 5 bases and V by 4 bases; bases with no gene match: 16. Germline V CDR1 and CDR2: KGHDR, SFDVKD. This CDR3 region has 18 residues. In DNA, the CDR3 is TGTGCCACCAGTGACGCCGGGACAGGGGACCGTCCTTTAGACGAGCAGTACTTC. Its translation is CATSDAGTGDRPLDEQYF.